This T cell receptor (beta chain) was sequenced for a study of cytomegalovirus exposure and HLA in healthy donors. Both 60 Vbeta primers and 13 Jbeta primers went into the PCR. Some clones are missing from TCRdb's copy, which holds only in-frame ones; the method was immunoSEQ multiplex PCR. The sample has roughly 140,000 clones, 55% to 80% seen once. Germline V gene data show CDR1 as MNHNY and CDR2 as SVGAGI (reference sequence). The CDR3 loop spans 15 amino acids. With V trimmed by 5 bases and J by 1 base, 5 bases remained unmatched. This sequence originates from a human donor in good health. The rearrangement joins TRBV6-6 to TRBJ1-1; 9 bases line up with TRBD1. Material for sequencing was PBMCs. CDR3 nucleotide sequence: TGTGCCAGCAGTCCCCACAGGGGGCGGAACACTGAAGCTTTCTTT. Its translation: CASSPHRGRNTEAFF.